This T cell receptor (beta chain) was recovered during a study of molecular identifiers for immune sequencing clone quantification. When naive CD8 T cells were sorted, they were gated as CD8+CD4-CCR7+CD45RA+. Listed TCR primers and previously described methods were used for bulk TCR libraries. Via MiXCR, TCRdb re-called the PCR reads, giving one row per CDR3 protein. The sample yields about 510,000 distinct CDR3 sequences, around 21% seen once. Sequenced material: naive CD8+ T cells from blood, with Jurkat cell RNA spiked in. Described subset: FACS-sorted CD8+CD4-CCR7+CD45RA+ naive T cells. The sequence was collected from a human donor in good health. Some libraries in this study had Jurkat cell RNA spiked in.

The DNA of the CDR3 is TGTGCCAGCAGTTACTCCACGACAGGGGGCTTAGAGACCCAGTACTTC. Its protein is CASSYSTTGGLETQYF. This chain links TRBV6-5 with TRBJ2-5; TRBD1 aligns across 10 bases. Trimming cost V 0 bases and J 4 bases; bases outside gene matches: 5. Germline CDR1 reads MNHEY; CDR2 reads SVGAGI. The CDR3 consists of 16 residues.